A single sample gave rise to the 7 T cell receptor beta chains below, sequenced in a study of T cell responses to AZD1222 COVID-19 vaccine. The assay was immunoSEQ multiplex PCR, and TCRdb's table has in-frame clones only and misses some. The data hold 200,000 to 250,000 clones, with about 95% observed a single time. The sequenced sample was peripheral blood, obtained 28 days after the second dose of the MenACWY control vaccine. The origin of the receptors is an adult who received the MenACWY meningococcal vaccine as a control.

This rearrangement joins TRBV5-4 to TRBJ2-3; 11 positions match TRBD2. CDR1 and CDR2 (germline): SGHNT, YYREEE (reference sequence). The CDR3 is 14 residues long. The J segment lost 6 bases and the V segment lost 0 bases, leaving 0 bases of the junction unmatched. CDR3 nucleotides: TGTGCCAGCAGCTTGGGACTAGCGGGGGATACGCAGTATTTT. Translated, it gives CASSLGLAGDTQYF.

The chain links TRBV5-1 to TRBJ1-4, with D perhaps TRBD1 (6 bases). The germline CDR1 and CDR2 sequences are SGHRS and YFSETQ. The length of the CDR3 is 14 residues. The germline V and J ends were trimmed by 1 base and 6 bases, with 10 bases remaining between them. CDR3 coding DNA: TGCGCCAGCAGCTTGCAGGGGTTGTATGAAAAACTGTTTTTT. This encodes CASSLQGLYEKLFF.

This clone was recorded only once. The J gene is TRBJ1-5, the V gene TRBV24-1, with D unclear. CDR1 and CDR2 (germline): KGHDR, SFDVKD. Trimming cost V 1 base and J 4 bases, with 7 bases left between them. This CDR3 is built from 14 residues. CDR3 residues: CATSDFNENQPQHF. The CDR3 bases are TGTGCCACCAGTGATTTCAACGAGAATCAGCCCCAGCATTTT.

The chain uses TRBV5-6 and TRBJ2-7; 10 bases align to TRBD1. CDR3 length: 15 residues. V was pared by 7 bases and J by 2 bases, with 9 bases of the junction left unmatched. Germline CDR1 and CDR2: SGHDT and YYEEEE. In DNA form, the CDR3 reads TGTGCCAGCCGTTTTTGGGACAGGGGAACCTACGAGCAGTACTTC. It translates to CASRFWDRGTYEQYF.

The genes are TRBV7-9 and TRBJ1-1, with D unresolved. CDR1 and CDR2 (germline): SEHNR, FQNEAQ (reference sequence). V was cut by 5 bases and J by 5 bases, with 6 bases left in between. CDR3 length: 11 residues. CDR3 coding DNA: TGTGCCAGCAGCCACCAAACTGAAGCTTTCTTT. Its translation is CASSHQTEAFF.

The V and J genes are TRBV15 and TRBJ2-7, with D possibly being TRBD2 (7 bases). The V gene's germline CDR1 is LNHNV and CDR2 YYDKDF (reference sequence). This CDR3 contains 14 residues. V dropped 3 bases and J dropped 4 bases, with 13 bases sitting between them. CDR3 in amino acids: CATSSGAGAYEQYF. CDR3 bases: TGTGCCACCAGCAGCGGGGCGGGGGCTTACGAGCAGTACTTC.

The chain carries TRBV28 and TRBJ1-1, with D uncertain. Trimming shortened V by 1 base and J by 0 bases, and 18 bases separated the two germline ends. The V gene's germline CDR1 is MDHEN and CDR2 SYDVKM. CDR3 length: 18 amino acids. The CDR3 here is CASSLLDSLGPVNTEAFF. CDR3 sequence (DNA): TGTGCCAGCAGTTTATTGGACTCCCTAGGGCCGGTGAACACTGAAGCTTTCTTT. Looking up the rest from reference TRBV28 and TRBJ1-1 gives the full variable domain: DVKVTQSSRYLVKRTGEKVFLECVQDMDHENMFWYRQDPGLGLRLIYFSYDVKMKEKGDIPEGYSVSREKKERFSLILESASTNQTSMYLCASSLLDSLGPVNTEAFFGQGTRLTVV.